The clone carrying this T cell receptor (beta chain) was seen a few times. Via MiXCR, TCRdb re-called the RT-PCR reads, giving one row per CDR3 protein. This sample has about a million distinct CDR3 sequences; roughly 18% occur once, and the top ten carry roughly 6.4%. The entry originates in a study of patients and donors after allogeneic stem cell transplantation. Deletions cut 8 bases from V and 8 bases from J, with 9 bases between. This CDR3 is built from 11 residues. Germline CDR1 ENHRY, CDR2 SYGVKD. This receptor was taken from a human donor who was either an allogeneic HSCT recipient or a stem cell or donor lymphocyte infusion donor (not recorded which). It is not recorded whose cells these are; they may come from a transplant donor. This chain joins TRBV10-3 and TRBJ2-2; D call uncertain. Sequenced material: blood, either unsorted or a sorted T cell fraction (not recorded which). This CDR3 is CAIGEPGELFF. As DNA, the CDR3 is TGTGCCATCGGAGAGCCTGGGGAGCTGTTTTTT.